What follows is one TCR beta chain and its context. As processed by the authors: Amplification from reference gene primers served as the basis for estimated nucleated cell counts. This table comes from immunoSEQ multiplex PCR, and its TCRdb copy is limited to in-frame clones, with some not included. D and trimming come from the DNA, and the V and J calls and clone size come from that table. The profile covers approximately 150,000 clones, with approximately 88% appearing a single time and less than 5.5% taken by the ten largest. The germline gives CDR1 SGHRS, CDR2 YFSETQ. The CDR3 runs to 13 residues. Trimming removed 4 bases from V and 3 bases from J, with 7 bases in between. The data were taken from a study of blood T cell repertoires in COVID-19. Turning to the study itself: Whether acute or convalescent, the COVID-19 samples came from the United States, Italy and Spain. The cDNA or gDNA used as material had been derived from T cells, B-cell-depleted T cells, or PBMCs.

The chain carries TRBV5-1 and TRBJ1-4, with D uncertain. The clonotype comes from a human donor in a cohort sampled during active COVID-19. Sequenced sample: peripheral blood. The CDR3 sequence is CASSPGSNEKLFF. The CDR3 DNA reads as TGCGCCAGCAGCCCGGGTTCTAATGAAAAACTGTTTTTT.